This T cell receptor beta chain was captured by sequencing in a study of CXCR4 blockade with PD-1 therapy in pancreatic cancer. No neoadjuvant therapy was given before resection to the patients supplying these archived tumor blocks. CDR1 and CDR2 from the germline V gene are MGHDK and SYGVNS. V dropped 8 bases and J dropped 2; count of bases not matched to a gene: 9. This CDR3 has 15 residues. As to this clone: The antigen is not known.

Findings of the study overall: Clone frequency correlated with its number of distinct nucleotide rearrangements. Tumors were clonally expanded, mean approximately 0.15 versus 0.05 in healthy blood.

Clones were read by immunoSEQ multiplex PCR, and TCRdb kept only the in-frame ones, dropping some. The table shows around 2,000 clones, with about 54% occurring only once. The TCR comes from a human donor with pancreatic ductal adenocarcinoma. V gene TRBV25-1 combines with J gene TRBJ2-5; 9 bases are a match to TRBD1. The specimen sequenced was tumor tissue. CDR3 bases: TGTGCCAGCTCCCGGGACAGGGAATCACAAGAGACCCAGTACTTC. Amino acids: CASSRDRESQETQYF.